This T cell receptor delta chain was found in a study of gamma-delta T cells after stem cell transplantation. With CATT, TCRdb re-called clones from the RT-PCR reads. The sample shows around 16,000 delta-chain clones, over 8% of them seen only once. The sample holds one count of this clone. The V and J ends lost 11 bases and 9 bases respectively, with 28 bases between them. Germline CDR1 is TSWWSYY and CDR2 is QGS. The CDR3 totals 15 residues. This sequence originates from a human donor. It is not recorded whose cells these are; they may come from a transplant donor. The genes are TRDV1 and TRDJ1; TRDD3 is a possible D gene (6 bases). Sequenced: gamma-delta T cells. CDR3 coding DNA: TGTGCTAGTGGGTATAGGAGAGGGACGGGGGAACAACTCATCTTT. It specifies CASGYRRGTGEQLIF.